The 29 T cell receptor beta chains listed next were all sequenced from one sample in a study of blood T cell repertoires in COVID-19. Sequencing used immunoSEQ multiplex PCR; TCRdb keeps in-frame clones, though not all of them. The sample has about 190,000 clones; 80% to 85% are singletons. The sequenced sample consisted of peripheral blood. All receptors derive from a woman aged 40 to 50 with acute or convalescent COVID-19.

This clone has only a few counts. V and J are TRBV28 and TRBJ1-2, with D hard to call. Trimming pared 4 bases from V and 4 bases from J, leaving 10 bases between. The germline V gene encodes CDR1 MDHEN and CDR2 SYDVKM. The CDR3 is made up of 13 amino acids. The CDR3, as DNA: TGTGCCAGCAGTTGGTACAGCCCCTATGGCTACACCTTC. Encoded protein: CASSWYSPYGYTF.

The chain links TRBV30 to TRBJ1-3; tentatively, D is TRBD1 (5 bases). The germline V gene has CDR1 GTSNPN and CDR2 SVGIG (reference sequence). This CDR3 is 11 amino acids long. V lost 3 bases to trimming and J lost 6 bases, with 6 bases between them. CDR3 amino acids: CAWSGQNTIYF. DNA for the CDR3: TGTGCCTGGAGCGGACAAAACACCATATATTTT.

The sample holds a few counts of this clone. The V gene is TRBV3-1 (or the pseudogene TRBV3-2), the J gene TRBJ2-1; TRBD2 matches 10 bases. The J segment lost 4 bases and the V segment lost 1 base, leaving 13 bases of the junction unmatched. The CDR3 runs to 19 residues. Germline assignment: CDR1 LGHDT and CDR2 YNNKEL (reference sequence). The CDR3 DNA reads TGTGCCAGCAGCCAAGTCGTTGTTTCGGCTAGCGGGGGATACAATGAGCAGTTCTTC. Translated: CASSQVVVSASGGYNEQFF.

The chain combines TRBV6-1 with TRBJ1-5; D may be TRBD1 (5 bases). The germline V and J ends were trimmed by 2 bases and 4 bases, with 9 bases remaining between them. Germline CDR1 is MNHNS and CDR2 is SASEGT. This CDR3 comprises 14 residues. CDR3: CASSEWQGNQPQHF. DNA of the CDR3: TGTGCCAGCAGTGAATGGCAGGGAAATCAGCCCCAGCATTTT.

The chain has TRBV6-5 and TRBJ2-7; no firm D call. The germline CDR1 and CDR2 sequences are MNHEY and SVGAGI. This CDR3 is built from 14 residues. Between the trimmed V and J ends, which lost 5 bases and 4 bases, there was a span of 15 bases. CDR3 residues: CASSIDGAFYEQYF. The DNA of the CDR3 is TGTGCCAGCAGTATAGACGGAGCTTTTTACGAGCAGTACTTC.

In this sample, this clone turned up once. The V and J genes are TRBV19 and TRBJ1-5, with 7 bases that match TRBD1. The CDR3 contains 12 residues. The J segment lost 4 bases and the V segment lost 10 bases, leaving 4 bases of the junction unmatched. Germline CDR1 and CDR2: LNHDA and SQIVND (reference sequence). The CDR3 bases are TGTGCCACCGGACAGGCTAATCAGCCCCAGCATTTT. It translates to CATGQANQPQHF.

The genes are TRBV7-9 and TRBJ1-2, with no clear D. V was pared by 4 bases and J by 6 bases, with 6 bases between. The CDR3 has 11 residues. Germline V gene data show CDR1 as SEHNR and CDR2 as FQNEAQ (reference sequence). The CDR3 is CASSSTDGYTF. The CDR3 DNA reads as TGTGCCAGCAGCTCTACAGATGGCTACACCTTC.

The V gene is TRBV7-2, the J gene TRBJ2-5, with D perhaps TRBD2 (6 bases). CDR1 is SGHTA and CDR2 is FQGNSA in the germline V gene. The CDR3 is made up of 15 amino acids. V lost 5 bases and J 5 bases, leaving 18 bases between the germline ends. As DNA, the CDR3 is TGTGCCAGCAGCCTGGGACTCCAAAGAGGCGAGACCCAGTACTTC. Translating gives CASSLGLQRGETQYF. Full variable domain (missing parts from reference TRBV7-2 and TRBJ2-5): GAGVSQSPSNKVTEKGKDVELRCDPISGHTALYWYRQSLGQGLEFLIYFQGNSAPDKSGLPSDRFSAERTGGSVSTLTIQRTQQEDSAVYLCASSLGLQRGETQYFGPGTRLLVL.

This clone was observed a few times. The chain links TRBV18 to TRBJ2-3, with 10 bases aligning to TRBD2. CDR3 length: 16 residues. Looked up from germline, CDR1 is KGHSH and CDR2 is LQKENI. V trimming: 3 bases; J trimming: 5 bases; junction bases outside the gene matches: 8. The CDR3 DNA reads as TGTGCCAGCTCACCGCCCAGCGGGAGGGCCTTAGATACGCAGTATTTT. Translation: CASSPPSGRALDTQYF.

This rearrangement joins TRBV12-5 to TRBJ1-1; 8 bases are shared with TRBD1. V gave up 4 bases and J gave up 1 base; unmatched junction bases: 14. The V gene's germline CDR1 is LGHNT and CDR2 FRNRAP. The CDR3 runs to 18 residues. CDR3 residues: CASGSTQVVGQGNTEAFF. Here the CDR3 DNA reads TGTGCTAGTGGTTCAACTCAAGTCGTCGGACAGGGGAACACTGAAGCTTTCTTT. The whole variable domain, filled in from reference TRBV12-5 and TRBJ1-1, reads DARVTQTPRHKVTEMGQEVTMRCQPILGHNTVFWYRQTMMQGLELLAYFRNRAPLDDSGMPKDRFSAEMPDATLATLKIQPSEPRDSAVYFCASGSTQVVGQGNTEAFFGQGTRLTVV.

This clone was recorded a few times. The gene calls are TRBV3-1 (or the pseudogene TRBV3-2) and TRBJ2-1, with D perhaps TRBD2 (5 bases). Trimming took 0 bases from V and 5 from J, leaving 17 bases between them. Germline CDR1 and CDR2: LGHDT and YNNKEL (reference sequence). This CDR3 comprises 17 residues. CDR3 sequence reads: CASSQELWPGGDNEQFF. CDR3 bases: TGTGCCAGCAGCCAAGAGTTATGGCCCGGAGGCGACAATGAGCAGTTCTTC.

V usage is TRBV28 and J usage is TRBJ2-3; 9 bases are shared with TRBD1. CDR3 length: 16 residues. Germline-derived CDR1 and CDR2 are MDHEN and SYDVKM. Germline trimming cut 1 base from V and 1 base from J; bases unmatched to any gene: 3. The CDR3 reads CASSLYRQGGTDTQYF. The CDR3 bases are TGTGCCAGCAGTTTATACCGACAGGGGGGCACAGATACGCAGTATTTT.

This chain joins TRBV5-1 and TRBJ2-2, with 8 bases fitting TRBD1. Germline trimming cut 4 bases from V and 1 base from J; bases unmatched to any gene: 6. The CDR3 length is 16 residues. CDR1 is SGHRS, CDR2 YFSETQ, per germline. CDR3 bases: TGCGCCAGCAGCAAAACAGGGGGTCGGAACACCGGGGAGCTGTTTTTT. It specifies CASSKTGGRNTGELFF.

The chain carries TRBV10-1 and TRBJ1-3; TRBD1 is a possible D gene (6 bases). CDR3 size: 17 residues. Deletions cut 0 bases from V and 2 bases from J, with 14 bases between. CDR1 and CDR2 from the germline V gene are WNHNN and SYGVQD (reference sequence). The CDR3 DNA reads as TGCGCCAGCAGTGAGTCGACCGGACAGTCAACTGGAAACACCATATATTTT. It is translated as CASSESTGQSTGNTIYF.

The rearrangement uses TRBV13 and TRBJ2-4; 7 nucleotides match TRBD1. V shed 1 base and J 4 bases; nucleotides not matched to a gene: 1. The length of the CDR3 is 14 residues. Germline assignment: CDR1 PRHDT and CDR2 FYEKMQ (reference sequence). DNA of the CDR3: TGTGCCAGCAGCTTAGAGGGGGCGAAAAACATTCAGTACTTC. Protein: CASSLEGAKNIQYF.

The count of this clone is one. This chain links TRBV13 with TRBJ2-7; 8 bases align to TRBD2. CDR1 and CDR2 (germline): PRHDT, FYEKMQ (reference sequence). V was clipped by 5 bases and J by 2 bases; unmatched bases: 2. This CDR3 region has 13 residues. The CDR3 loop reads CASSVGLAYEQYF. The DNA of the CDR3 is TGTGCCAGCAGCGTGGGACTAGCCTACGAGCAGTACTTC.

This clone came up a few times. The gene calls are TRBV11-3 and TRBJ2-2, with TRBD1 matching over 7 bases. CDR3 size: 12 residues. In germline, CDR1 is SGHNT, CDR2 YENEEA. Trimming removed 5 bases from V and 7 bases from J; junction bases left unmatched: 1. The CDR3 region is CASSQGDGELFF. In nucleotides, the CDR3 is TGTGCCAGCAGCCAGGGGGACGGGGAGCTGTTTTTT. Variable domain in full (rest from reference TRBV11-3 and TRBJ2-2): EAGVVQSPRYKIIEKKQPVAFWCNPISGHNTLYWYLQNLGQGPELLIRYENEEAVDDSQLPKDRFSAERLKGVDSTLKIQPAELGDSAVYLCASSQGDGELFFGEGSRLTVL.

The chain recombines TRBV29-1 with TRBJ2-7; D ambiguous. Trimming removed 5 bases from V and 2 bases from J, with 13 bases in between. There are 13 residues in the CDR3. Germline CDR1 is SQVTM and CDR2 is ANQGSEA. This CDR3 is CSVLDTAAYEQYF. As DNA, the CDR3 is TGCAGCGTTCTTGACACAGCCGCCTACGAGCAGTACTTC.

This chain connects TRBV6-5 to TRBJ1-3, with D unclear. Germline CDR1 is MNHEY and CDR2 is SVGAGI. The CDR3 sequence is 15 residues long. V was pared by 2 bases and J by 0 bases, with 8 bases between. Here the CDR3 reads CASSYQAYSGNTIYF. DNA of the CDR3: TGTGCCAGCAGTTACCAGGCATACTCTGGAAACACCATATATTTT.

DNA for the CDR3: TGTGCCAGCAGGCGAAGACTAGCGGGAGCTAAAAACATTCAGTACTTC. It is translated as CASRRRLAGAKNIQYF. This chain joins TRBV28 and TRBJ2-4; 12 bases align to TRBD2. Germline V CDR1 and CDR2: MDHEN, SYDVKM. The CDR3 covers 16 residues. The J segment lost 4 bases and the V segment lost 6 bases, leaving 7 bases of the junction unmatched.

The gene calls are TRBV28 and TRBJ1-5; 8 positions agree with TRBD1. This CDR3 has 15 residues. Trimming cost V 4 bases and J 8 bases; bases outside gene matches: 10. Germline-derived CDR1 and CDR2 are MDHEN and SYDVKM. The DNA for the CDR3 is TGTGCCAGCAGTTCCCCAGGGGGCTTTAATGAGCCCCAGCATTTT. Residues: CASSSPGGFNEPQHF.

The chain couples TRBV7-9 to TRBJ2-2; TRBD2 matches 7 bases. The CDR3 consists of 17 residues. Trimming removed 4 bases from V and 4 bases from J; junction bases left unmatched: 12. CDR1 is SEHNR and CDR2 is FQNEAQ in the germline V gene (reference sequence). CDR3 nucleotide sequence: TGTGCCAGCAGCTACCCTCGTGGGGGGGGACTCACCGGGGAGCTGTTTTTT. Residues: CASSYPRGGGLTGELFF.

This chain joins TRBV7-3 and TRBJ2-3, with 8 bases matching TRBD1. Germline V gene sequence: CDR1 SGHTA, CDR2 FQGTGA. This CDR3 contains 15 residues. The ends lost 5 bases at V and 1 base at J; junction bases unmatched: 5. The CDR3 DNA is TGTGCCAGCAGCGTAGGACAGGGCGGCACAGATACGCAGTATTTT. Amino acid sequence: CASSVGQGGTDTQYF.

The CDR3 DNA reads TGTGCCATCAGTGAGTCAGGGGACTATGGCTACACCTTC. Translated, it gives CAISESGDYGYTF. The genes are TRBV10-3 and TRBJ1-2; tentative D call: TRBD1 (5 bases). V gave up 0 bases and J gave up 3 bases, with 5 bases separating them. CDR1 and CDR2 from the germline V gene are ENHRY and SYGVKD. This CDR3 has 13 amino acids.

V is TRBV7-2 and J is TRBJ1-1; 9 nucleotides align to TRBD1. Germline CDR1 reads SGHTA; CDR2 reads FQGNSA. This CDR3 has 14 amino acids. Trimming cost V 5 bases and J 6 bases; bases outside gene matches: 7. CDR3 sequence: CASSPPQGAAEAFF. The DNA for the CDR3 is TGTGCCAGCAGCCCCCCACAGGGGGCGGCTGAAGCTTTCTTT.

The chain links TRBV7-6 to TRBJ1-1; D uncertain. CDR3 length equals 11 residues. Germline-derived CDR1 and CDR2 are SGHVS and FNYEAQ. V was clipped by 6 bases and J by 8 bases, with 10 bases between them. CDR3 protein: CASRSGREAFF. The CDR3 DNA reads TGTGCCAGCAGATCCGGGAGAGAAGCTTTCTTT.

In this sample, this clone turned up a few times. The gene calls are TRBV21-1 and TRBJ2-6; TRBD1, the table's D call, lacks a check against the DNA. TRBV21-1 corresponds to a pseudogene. CDR3 length: 21 amino acids. CDR3 nucleotides: TGTGCCAGCAGCCCCAGGGGGCGTTCGACGTACGCGCAGGGTCGGGCCAACGTCCTGACTTTC. It encodes CASSPRGRSTYAQGRANVLTF.

The chain couples TRBV18 to TRBJ1-1; D possibly corresponds to TRBD1 (5 bases). V was pared by 5 bases and J by 3 bases, with 16 bases between. The CDR3 runs 15 residues. Germline V gene sequence: CDR1 KGHSH, CDR2 LQKENI. The CDR3 spells CASSVSGTSDTEAFF. CDR3 nucleotide sequence: TGTGCCAGCTCAGTCTCCGGGACTTCGGACACTGAAGCTTTCTTT. The whole variable domain, remainder taken from reference TRBV18 and TRBJ1-1, is NAGVMQNPRHLVRRRGQEARLRCSPMKGHSHVYWYRQLPEEGLKFMVYLQKENIIDESGMPKERFSAEFPKEGPSILRIQQVVRGDSAAYFCASSVSGTSDTEAFFGQGTRLTVV.

There are a few counts of this clone. V gene TRBV7-8 combines with J gene TRBJ1-3, with D maybe TRBD1 (6 bases). V lost 0 bases to trimming and J lost 2 bases, with 11 bases between them. From germline, CDR1 is SGHVS and CDR2 FQNEAQ. CDR3 length: 16 residues. This chain's CDR3 is CASSLAIAGAGNTIYF. As DNA, the CDR3 is TGTGCCAGCAGCTTAGCGATTGCAGGGGCTGGAAACACCATATATTTT. Drawing the rest from reference TRBV7-8 and TRBJ1-3, the complete variable domain is GAGVSQSPRYKVAKRGQDVALRCDPISGHVSLFWYQQALGQGPEFLTYFQNEAQLDKSGLPSDRFFAERPEGSVSTLKIQRTQQEDSAVYLCASSLAIAGAGNTIYFGEGSWLTVV.